These 16 T cell receptor beta chains share one sample of origin, sequenced in a study of CD8+CD57+ T cells in acquired aplastic anemia. Profiling that covered TCR beta VDJ and CDR3 relied on genomic DNA as its template. From the reads, TCRdb called clonotypes with MiXCR, one entry per CDR3 protein. Seen here are under 150,000 distinct CDR3 sequences, approximately 41% observed once, and the top ten hold 8.4%. Sequences were obtained from sorted CD4+, CD8+, or CD8+CD57+ T cells (not recorded which) from PBMCs. The receptors were sampled from a human donor in good health, serving as a control.

This clonotype has ten or more counts. The genes are TRBV6-1 and TRBJ1-6; D is unresolved. Germline CDR1 MNHNS, CDR2 SASEGT. Deletions cut 1 base from V and 9 bases from J, with 7 bases between. The CDR3 extends over 13 amino acids. The CDR3 region has the DNA TGTGCCAGCAGTGAAGTTAGGGTTTCACCCCTCCACTTT. Protein sequence: CASSEVRVSPLHF.

This clonotype has only one observation. V and J are TRBV7-3 and TRBJ2-1; TRBD2 agrees at 10 bases. The germline gives CDR1 SGHTA, CDR2 FQGTGA. Trimming at V came to 3 bases and at J to 2 bases, leaving 1 base not matched to a gene. This CDR3 contains 15 residues. The CDR3 DNA follows: TGTGCCAGCAGCTTTACTAGCGGGACCTACAATGAGCAGTTCTTC. Its translation is CASSFTSGTYNEQFF. The complete variable domain, with remaining parts taken from reference TRBV7-3 and TRBJ2-1, reads GAGVSQTPSNKVTEKGKYVELRCDPISGHTALYWYRQSLGQGPEFLIYFQGTGAADDSGLPNDRFFAVRPEGSVSTLKIQRTERGDSAVYLCASSFTSGTYNEQFFGPGTRLTVL.

Only a few counts were recorded for this clonotype. The CDR3 protein is CASSIIHGGGNEQYF. The DNA of the CDR3 is TGTGCCAGTAGTATTATTCACGGAGGGGGAAATGAGCAGTACTTC. This chain connects TRBV19 to TRBJ2-7; possibly TRBD1 or TRBD2 for D (6 bases each). The CDR3 spans 15 residues. From germline, CDR1 is LNHDA and CDR2 SQIVND (reference sequence). V was pared by 3 bases and J by 7 bases, with 19 bases between.

This clonotype has only a few counts. This may come from a read error, since a much larger clone is one base off. The chain has TRBV5-1 and TRBJ1-6; D is uncertain. Germline V gene data show CDR1 as SGHRS and CDR2 as YFSETQ. CDR3 length equals 14 residues. Trimming took off 0 bases at V and 3 bases at J, with 4 bases between the two ends. CDR3: CASSLGIYNSPLHF. CDR3 nucleotides: TGCGCCAGCAGCTTGGGGATCTATAATTCACCCCTCCACTTT. Combining the CDR3 with reference TRBV5-1 and TRBJ1-6 gives the whole variable domain KAGVTQTPRYLIKTRGQQVTLSCSPISGHRSVSWYQQTPGQGLQFLFEYFSETQRNKGNFPGRFSGRQFSNSRSEMNVSTLELGDSALYLCASSLGIYNSPLHFGNGTRLTVT.

The chain carries TRBV25-1 and TRBJ1-4, with 7 positions matching TRBD1. Germline values: CDR1 MGHDK, CDR2 SYGVNS. Trimming at V came to 2 bases and at J to 0 bases, leaving 3 bases not matched to a gene. The CDR3 is 16 amino acids. The CDR3 sequence is CASSEATGSTNEKLFF. Here the CDR3 DNA reads TGTGCCAGCAGTGAAGCGACAGGGTCAACTAATGAAAAACTGTTTTTT.

The rearrangement joins TRBV19 to TRBJ2-3; D unclear. CDR3 length equals 12 residues. CDR1 is LNHDA, CDR2 SQIVND, per germline (reference sequence). V was shortened by 5 bases and J by 4 bases, with 7 bases between the two germline ends. The CDR3 DNA reads TGTGCCAGTAGTCTTAGACCAGATACGCAGTATTTT. Encoded protein: CASSLRPDTQYF. The full variable domain, with the rest looked up from reference TRBV19 and TRBJ2-3, is DGGITQSPKYLFRKEGQNVTLSCEQNLNHDAMYWYRQDPGQGLRLIYYSQIVNDFQKGDIAEGYSVSREKKESFPLTVTSAQKNPTAFYLCASSLRPDTQYFGPGTRLTVL.

The chain employs TRBV27 and TRBJ2-5, with TRBD2 matching over 9 bases. CDR1 MNHEY and CDR2 SMNVEV come from the germline V gene (reference sequence). V gave up 6 bases and J gave up 2 bases; unmatched junction bases: 7. The CDR3 consists of 15 residues. The CDR3 DNA reads TGTGCCAGCAGGGGTAGCGGGAGAGGTCAAGAGACCCAGTACTTC. Its protein product is CASRGSGRGQETQYF.

V and J are TRBV19 and TRBJ1-5, with D perhaps TRBD1 (6 bases). The germline V and J ends were trimmed by 2 bases and 7 bases, with 12 bases remaining between them. The germline CDR1 and CDR2 sequences are LNHDA and SQIVND (reference sequence). CDR3 length: 14 amino acids. CDR3 bases: TGTGCCAGTAGTATACAGGGGCACGGGCAGCCCCAGCATTTT. Translating it yields CASSIQGHGQPQHF. Complete variable domain (other parts from reference TRBV19 and TRBJ1-5): DGGITQSPKYLFRKEGQNVTLSCEQNLNHDAMYWYRQDPGQGLRLIYYSQIVNDFQKGDIAEGYSVSREKKESFPLTVTSAQKNPTAFYLCASSIQGHGQPQHFGDGTRLSIL.

The V call is TRBV19, the J call TRBJ1-5; no definite D call. This CDR3 has 8 amino acids. The V end lost 8 bases, the J end lost 7 bases, and 0 bases lay between the germline ends. Looked up from germline, CDR1 is LNHDA and CDR2 is SQIVND (reference sequence). The CDR3 protein is CASQPQHF. The DNA of the CDR3 is TGTGCCAGTCAGCCCCAGCATTTT.

This clonotype was seen many times. The chain uses TRBV19 and TRBJ2-1; either TRBD1 or TRBD2 may supply D (5 bases each). The V and J ends lost 5 bases and 9 bases respectively, with 17 bases between them. CDR1 is LNHDA, CDR2 SQIVND, per germline (reference sequence). This CDR3 is 14 amino acids long. The CDR3 DNA follows: TGTGCCAGTAGTCCAGCTAGAGCGAGGGGTGAGCAGTTCTTC. The encoded protein is CASSPARARGEQFF. Supplemented by reference TRBV19 and TRBJ2-1, the full variable domain reads DGGITQSPKYLFRKEGQNVTLSCEQNLNHDAMYWYRQDPGQGLRLIYYSQIVNDFQKGDIAEGYSVSREKKESFPLTVTSAQKNPTAFYLCASSPARARGEQFFGPGTRLTVL.

The chain employs TRBV3-1 and TRBJ2-1, with a possible D match to TRBD2 (7 bases). Germline lookup yields CDR1 LGHDT and CDR2 YNNKEL (reference sequence). The CDR3 is 16 residues long. V shed 2 bases and J shed 6 bases, with 17 bases lying between them. In nucleotides, the CDR3 is TGTGCCAGCAGCCAAAGTAAGGGGAGGGGGTCCAATGAGCAGTTCTTC. This encodes CASSQSKGRGSNEQFF.

In the case of this clonotype: Since a much larger clone is just one base distant, this may be a read error. This chain connects TRBV12-5 to TRBJ1-1; D gene unclear. This CDR3 contains 16 residues. Germline values: CDR1 LGHNT, CDR2 FRNRAP. CDR3 in amino acids: CASGSPTRARNTGAFF. The CDR3 nucleotides are TGTGCTAGTGGTTCCCCCACGCGGGCACGGAACACTGGAGCTTTCTTT.

This sequence joins TRBV24-1 and TRBJ1-2, with TRBD1 as a possible D gene (5 bases). V gave up 11 bases and J gave up 8 bases, with 14 bases separating them. Germline lookup yields CDR1 KGHDR and CDR2 SFDVKD. The CDR3 covers 11 residues. The CDR3 is CASEAGGGYTF. The CDR3 coding sequence is TGTGCCAGCGAGGCGGGGGGAGGCTACACCTTC.

This clonotype occurred many times. The chain has TRBV5-5 and TRBJ2-7, with TRBD1 as a possible D gene (7 bases). Germline V gene sequence: CDR1 SGHKS, CDR2 YYEKEE (reference sequence). Deletions cut 5 bases from V and 4 bases from J, with 10 bases between. The CDR3 consists of 12 residues. This chain's CDR3 is CASRQGRYEQYF. The CDR3 region has the DNA TGTGCCAGCAGACAGGGGAGGTACGAGCAGTACTTC.

This clonotype was picked up one time. The chain joins TRBV5-1 to TRBJ1-2; D call uncertain. V lost 5 bases, J lost 4 bases, and 12 bases lay in between. Germline CDR1 is SGHRS and CDR2 is YFSETQ. The CDR3 runs 13 residues. The CDR3 here is CASRDSWGYGYTF. CDR3 DNA: TGCGCCAGCAGGGACTCCTGGGGCTATGGCTACACCTTC.

In regard to this clonotype: Germline and junction disagree at one end, which may indicate a read error. J is TRBJ1-5 and V is TRBV24-1; 10 bases map to TRBD1. This CDR3 is built from 16 residues. Germline V gene sequence: CDR1 KGHDR, CDR2 SFDVKD. The DNA of the CDR3 is TGTGCCACCAGTGACCCCGGGACAGGGGACAATCAGCCCAAGCATTTT. Amino acids: CATSDPGTGDNQPKHF.